A single sample is the source of the 15 T cell receptor beta chains below, sequenced in a study of STAT5B mutations in CD4+ large granular lymphocyte leukemia. Clones were sequenced by immunoSEQ multiplex PCR, and TCRdb holds only the in-frame ones, with some missing. The sample records 20,000 to 25,000 clones, roughly 80% being singletons. Material for sequencing was CD4+ T cells from blood buffy coats. These receptors came from a human donor in good health.

The chain recombines TRBV5-6 with TRBJ2-7, with 7 nucleotides matching TRBD1. The ends lost 0 bases at V and 4 bases at J; junction bases unmatched: 4. The CDR3 is 14 amino acids. CDR1 and CDR2 (germline): SGHDT, YYEEEE. CDR3 in amino acids: CASSLAWDRYEQYF. CDR3 nucleotides: TGTGCCAGCAGCTTGGCCTGGGACAGATACGAGCAGTACTTC.

The CDR3 spells CASSGGGKVTGELFF. CDR3 bases: TGTGCCAGTTCCGGGGGGGGGAAGGTCACCGGGGAGCTGTTTTTT. The chain joins TRBV6-5 to TRBJ2-2; 8 bases fit TRBD2. Unmatched junction bases numbered 10, after V lost 9 bases and J lost 4 bases. Germline CDR1 is MNHEY and CDR2 is SVGAGI. The CDR3 loop spans 15 amino acids.

The chain joins TRBV28 to TRBJ2-7; tentative D call: TRBD2 (5 bases). Germline values: CDR1 MDHEN, CDR2 SYDVKM. The CDR3 contains 14 residues. Trimming cost V 6 bases and J 2 bases, with 14 bases left between them. The CDR3 is CASSSSGETYEQYF. As DNA, the CDR3 is TGTGCCAGCAGCTCCTCTGGGGAGACCTACGAGCAGTACTTC.

The chain couples TRBV6-1 to TRBJ2-1; tentatively, D is TRBD2 (6 bases). The germline V and J ends were trimmed by 9 bases and 9 bases, with 18 bases remaining between them. This CDR3 is built from 13 residues. CDR1 and CDR2 from the germline V gene are MNHNS and SASEGT. The CDR3 here is CASGRTGAGEQFF. In DNA, the CDR3 is TGTGCCAGTGGGAGGACTGGGGCGGGTGAGCAGTTCTTC.

The genes are TRBV12-1 and TRBJ2-1. TRBV12-1 is noted as a pseudogene. This CDR3 has 16 residues. The CDR3 DNA sequence: TGTGCCAGCAGCTTTGTGCCGGGGCTGGTTCCCAATGAGCAGTTCTTC. As protein: CASSFVPGLVPNEQFF.

The rearrangement joins TRBV6-1 to TRBJ2-3; D gene unclear. The CDR3 is made up of 12 amino acids. Germline lookup yields CDR1 MNHNS and CDR2 SASEGT. The V end was cut by 11 bases, the J end by 4 bases, with 13 bases between. The CDR3 nucleotides read TGTGCCGGCCATGGCGGACCAGATACGCAGTATTTT. It is translated as CAGHGGPDTQYF.

The chain has TRBV6-1 and TRBJ2-5, with D possibly being TRBD1 (6 bases). From germline, CDR1 is MNHNS and CDR2 SASEGT. This CDR3 is built from 16 residues. Trimming removed 0 bases at V and 4 bases at J, with 15 bases between. CDR3 sequence: CASSEARQVYTETQYF. The CDR3, as DNA: TGTGCCAGCAGTGAAGCTCGACAGGTTTATACAGAGACCCAGTACTTC.

V gene TRBV11-2 combines with J gene TRBJ2-1; TRBD2 aligns across 8 bases. The CDR3 consists of 15 residues. V shed 1 base, J shed 9 bases, and the junction held 8 bases outside the gene matches. Per the germline V gene, CDR1 is SGHAT and CDR2 is FQNNGV. The CDR3 spells CASSLVSGSAGEQFF. The CDR3 DNA sequence: TGTGCCAGCAGCTTAGTAAGCGGGAGCGCAGGTGAGCAGTTCTTC.

V usage is TRBV6-1 and J usage is TRBJ2-2; D unresolved. The CDR3 sequence is 12 residues long. V lost 10 bases to trimming and J lost 6 bases, with 12 bases between them. The germline gives CDR1 MNHNS, CDR2 SASEGT. The CDR3 reads CATQKSSGELFF. CDR3 nucleotides: TGTGCCACACAGAAGAGCTCCGGGGAGCTGTTTTTT.

The V gene is TRBV11-3, the J gene TRBJ2-7; TRBD2 is a possible D gene (6 bases). The V gene lost 3 bases and the J gene lost 5 bases, with 17 bases spanning the gap. The CDR3 loop spans 15 amino acids. The germline V gene encodes CDR1 SGHNT and CDR2 YENEEA. CDR3 residues: CASSLVSSGAHEQYF. CDR3 DNA sequence: TGTGCCAGCAGCTTGGTTTCGTCGGGAGCCCACGAGCAGTACTTC. Full variable domain (outside the CDR3, taken from reference TRBV11-3 and TRBJ2-7): EAGVVQSPRYKIIEKKQPVAFWCNPISGHNTLYWYLQNLGQGPELLIRYENEEAVDDSQLPKDRFSAERLKGVDSTLKIQPAELGDSAVYLCASSLVSSGAHEQYFGPGTRLTVT.

This clone was observed a single time. This chain connects TRBV19 to TRBJ2-6, with D tentatively TRBD1 or TRBD2 (5 bases each). The CDR3 contains 15 residues. V was pared by 3 bases and J by 1 base, with 7 bases between. Germline CDR1 and CDR2: LNHDA and SQIVND (reference sequence). The CDR3 here is CASSIGGSGANVLTF. The CDR3 nucleotides read TGTGCCAGTAGTATTGGGGGATCTGGGGCCAACGTCCTGACTTTC.

V usage is TRBV27 and J usage is TRBJ1-1; tentative D call: TRBD1 (6 bases). Trimming took 4 bases from V and 4 from J, leaving 19 bases between them. This CDR3 has 16 amino acids. Germline values: CDR1 MNHEY, CDR2 SMNVEV (reference sequence). This CDR3 reads CASSSLNKGGATEAFF. The CDR3 DNA reads as TGTGCCAGCAGTTCATTGAACAAGGGGGGGGCCACTGAAGCTTTCTTT.

V usage is TRBV27 and J usage is TRBJ2-2; TRBD1 matches 8 bases. This CDR3 comprises 15 residues. J lost 3 bases, V lost 7 bases, and 7 bases had no gene match. CDR1 and CDR2 from the germline V gene are MNHEY and SMNVEV (reference sequence). The DNA for the CDR3 is TGTGCCAGCACTCCACTGGACAGGGACACCGGGGAGCTGTTTTTT. Protein sequence: CASTPLDRDTGELFF.

The chain is built from TRBV7-2 and TRBJ2-1, with D possibly matching TRBD2 (5 bases). CDR3 length: 16 amino acids. CDR1 is SGHTA, CDR2 FQGNSA, per germline. V was clipped by 0 bases and J by 0 bases, with 9 bases between them. The chain's CDR3 is CASSLAGRPSYNEQFF. CDR3 DNA sequence: TGTGCCAGCAGCTTAGCGGGGAGACCCTCCTACAATGAGCAGTTCTTC.

The chain employs TRBV18 and TRBJ1-1; TRBD1 matches 8 bases. V was clipped by 5 bases and J by 3 bases; unmatched bases: 5. Germline V gene sequence: CDR1 KGHSH, CDR2 LQKENI. CDR3 length: 14 residues. The CDR3 sequence: CASSGQGYYTEAFF. CDR3 bases: TGTGCCAGCTCAGGACAGGGTTATTACACTGAAGCTTTCTTT.